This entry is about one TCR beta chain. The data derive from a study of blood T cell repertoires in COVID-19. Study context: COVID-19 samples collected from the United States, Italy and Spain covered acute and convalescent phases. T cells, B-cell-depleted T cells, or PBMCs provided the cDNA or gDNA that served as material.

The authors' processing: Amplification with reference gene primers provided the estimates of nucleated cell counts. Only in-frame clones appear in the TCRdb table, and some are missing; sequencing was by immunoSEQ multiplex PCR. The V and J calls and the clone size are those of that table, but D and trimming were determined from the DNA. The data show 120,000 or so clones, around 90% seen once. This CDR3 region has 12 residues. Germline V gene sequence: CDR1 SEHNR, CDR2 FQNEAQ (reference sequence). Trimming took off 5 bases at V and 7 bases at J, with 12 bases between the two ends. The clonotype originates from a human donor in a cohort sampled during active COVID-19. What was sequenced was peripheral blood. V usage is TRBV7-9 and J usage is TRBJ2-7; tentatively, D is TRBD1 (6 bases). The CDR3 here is CASSAQGWEQYF. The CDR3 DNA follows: TGTGCCAGCAGCGCTCAGGGGTGGGAGCAGTACTTC.